This TCR beta chain originates from a study of blood T cell repertoires in COVID-19. Overall study: The origin of the acute and convalescent COVID-19 samples was the United States, Italy and Spain. In each case, the material was cDNA or gDNA derived from T cells, B-cell-depleted T cells, or PBMCs.

Patients in Seattle were enrolled during active infection, then followed longitudinally. This clone was detected ten times or more. The identical CDR3 is also encoded by other nucleotide sequences in the sample. The CDR3 extends over 13 amino acids. Per germline, CDR1 LGHNA and CDR2 YSLEER. Trimming took 0 bases from V and 1 from J, leaving 3 bases between them. Profiled with immunoSEQ multiplex PCR; TCRdb holds only in-frame clones, not every one. The sample yields roughly 70,000 clones, approximately 80% seen once. V usage is TRBV4-3 and J usage is TRBJ1-1; D not resolved. This TCR derives from a man between 65 and 80 years old with COVID-19, enrolled during active disease. Sequenced: peripheral blood. The CDR3 loop is CASSQDRNTEAFF. CDR3 in DNA: TGCGCCAGCAGCCAAGACAGGAACACTGAAGCTTTCTTT.